This TCR beta chain was sequenced during a study of blood T cell repertoires in COVID-19. Study overall: Acute-phase and convalescent COVID-19 samples originated in the United States, Italy and Spain. In each case, the material was cDNA or gDNA derived from T cells, B-cell-depleted T cells, or PBMCs.

In the original processing: Amplification of reference gene primers provided the estimated nucleated cell counts. The method was immunoSEQ multiplex PCR; TCRdb's version includes in-frame clones alone and lacks a portion of them. That table gives V, J and clone size, and the DNA gave D and trimming. The sample has 84,000 or so clones; around 82% are singletons. There are 13 residues in the CDR3. Trimming left V 4 bases short and J 5 bases short, with 12 bases between. The germline V gene encodes CDR1 SGHAT and CDR2 FQNNGV. A few counts support this clone. V usage is TRBV11-2 and J usage is TRBJ2-7; the D gene is possibly TRBD2 (5 bases). The clonotype was recovered from a woman aged 80 or over with acute or convalescent COVID-19. Sequenced material: peripheral blood. Here the CDR3 DNA reads TGTGCCAGCAGCTCGTCCGGGATCAACGAGCAGTACTTC. It codes for CASSSSGINEQYF.